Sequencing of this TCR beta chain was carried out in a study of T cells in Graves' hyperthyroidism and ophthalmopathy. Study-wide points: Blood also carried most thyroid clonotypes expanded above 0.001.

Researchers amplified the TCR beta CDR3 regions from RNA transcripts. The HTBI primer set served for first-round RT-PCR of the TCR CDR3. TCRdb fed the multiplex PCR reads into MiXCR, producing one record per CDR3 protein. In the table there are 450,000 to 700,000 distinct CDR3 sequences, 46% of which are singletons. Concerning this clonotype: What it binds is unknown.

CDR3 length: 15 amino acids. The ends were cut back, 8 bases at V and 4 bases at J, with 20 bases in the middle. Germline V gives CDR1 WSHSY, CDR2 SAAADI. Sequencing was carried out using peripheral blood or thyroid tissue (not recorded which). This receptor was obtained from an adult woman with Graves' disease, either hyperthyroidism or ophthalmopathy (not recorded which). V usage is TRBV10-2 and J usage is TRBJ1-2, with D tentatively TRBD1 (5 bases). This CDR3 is CASCATDQPVYGYTF. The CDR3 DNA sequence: TGCGCCAGCTGTGCGACAGATCAACCCGTCTATGGCTACACCTTC.